This record covers a single T cell receptor (beta chain). The CDR3 runs 16 residues. Germline V gene sequence: CDR1 KGHSH, CDR2 LQKENI. The trim removed 3 bases at V and 0 bases at J, leaving 3 bases unmatched. The record originates from a study of blood T cells in healthy people across ages. Healthy Caucasian individuals from Russia aged about 6 to 95 served as donors. Then a second PCR, running roughly 7 to 11 cycles, was carried out with a sample-barcoded 5' primer and a J-beta primer mix. TCRdb re-analysed the 5' RACE reads in MiXCR, keeping a single row per CDR3 protein. The sample yields around 800,000 distinct CDR3 sequences, about a quarter seen once. In addition, the sample was reused for a study of T cells of mothers and their children. This second study notes: For each mother, over 9.5 million TCR beta CDR3 reads were obtained, and for each child, some 3 million.

J is TRBJ2-3 and V is TRBV18; 10 nucleotides agree with TRBD1. The receptor was derived from a boy aged 5 to 17 in good health. The source material was blood. Here the CDR3 DNA reads TGTGCCAGCTCACCCCTGGGACAGGGGAGCACAGATACGCAGTATTTT. Protein sequence: CASSPLGQGSTDTQYF.